A selection of T cell receptor beta chains follows, all from one sample in a study of blood T cell repertoires in COVID-19. Sequencing was performed with immunoSEQ multiplex PCR; in TCRdb, only in-frame clones are kept and a portion is missing. The table shows approximately 23,000 clones, with around 90% occurring only once. Material: peripheral blood. The origin of the receptors is an elderly woman with active COVID-19. Both conserved end residues are part of each CDR3. D genes are given only for firm matches. Not every row has a clone size; where given, it reads once, few, many or a size class.

J gene | clone size | V gene | D gene | CDR3 protein | CDR3 DNA
TRBJ1-2 | - | TRBV5-4 | TRBD1 | CASSLKSPGQGFIGYTF | TGTGCCAGCAGCTTGAAGTCCCCGGGACAGGGGTTTATTGGCTACACCTTC
TRBJ1-2 | once | TRBV6-5 | - | CASSRGLANYGYTF | TGTGCCAGCAGTAGGGGGTTAGCTAACTATGGCTACACCTTC
TRBJ1-6 | few | TRBV7-9 | - | CASSSEVLNTHF | TGTGCCAGCAGCTCGGAGGTGCTTAATACACACTTT
TRBJ2-5 | - | TRBV19 | TRBD2 | CASSPGLAVQETQYF | TGTGCCAGTAGCCCGGGACTAGCGGTACAAGAGACCCAGTACTTC
TRBJ2-3 | - | TRBV5-4 | TRBD2 | CASSLAGGGTDTQYF | TGTGCCAGCAGCTTGGCGGGGGGGGGTACAGATACGCAGTATTTT
TRBJ1-5 | few | TRBV6-2/TRBV6-3 | - | CASSYAQAPPQHF | TGTGCCAGCAGTTACGCCCAGGCGCCGCCCCAGCATTTT
TRBJ2-7 | - | TRBV20-1 | - | CSAASGHEQYF | TGCAGTGCGGCCTCGGGTCACGAGCAGTACTTC
TRBJ2-2 | - | TRBV30 | TRBD2 | CAFPNGTSGGAPTGELFF | TGTGCCTTCCCGAACGGGACTAGCGGGGGGGCCCCCACCGGGGAGCTGTTTTTT
TRBJ2-5 | - | TRBV7-2 | - | CASSLRTAGWETQYF | TGTGCCAGCAGCCTCCGGACAGCGGGGTGGGAGACCCAGTACTTC
TRBJ1-2 | - | TRBV21-1 | - | CASSKVWNRANYGYTF | TGTGCCAGCAGCAAAGTATGGAACAGAGCCAACTATGGCTACACCTTC
TRBJ1-5 | - | TRBV3-1/TRBV3-2 | - | CASSHGGPNQPQHF | TGTGCCAGCAGCCACGGGGGGCCCAATCAGCCCCAGCATTTT
TRBJ2-2 | - | TRBV5-1 | TRBD2 | CASSPGLASGELFF | TGCGCCAGCAGCCCCGGACTAGCGTCCGGGGAGCTGTTTTTT
TRBJ1-2 | - | TRBV18 | - | CASSPTPVDGYTF | TGTGCCAGCTCACCAACACCCGTGGATGGCTACACCTTC
TRBJ1-2 | few | TRBV29-1 | - | CSVENGFGYTF | TGCAGCGTTGAAAACGGGTTTGGCTACACCTTC
TRBJ1-4 | - | TRBV7-9 | - | CASSFRQGVNEKLFF | TGTGCCAGCAGCTTTCGGCAGGGCGTGAATGAAAAACTGTTTTTT
TRBJ2-5 | - | TRBV6-6 | TRBD1 | CASSSTGRSQETQYF | TGTGCCAGCAGCTCGACAGGGCGAAGCCAAGAGACCCAGTACTTC
TRBJ2-1 | - | TRBV6-5 | TRBD1 | CASSPGTGNEQFF | TGTGCCAGCAGTCCCGGGACAGGCAATGAGCAGTTCTTC
TRBJ2-1 | once | TRBV10-3 | TRBD2 | CAISELGGGYNEQFF | TGTGCCATCAGTGAGTTGGGGGGGGGATACAATGAGCAGTTCTTC
TRBJ1-3 | - | TRBV7-6 | - | CASSLIGFSGNTIYF | TGTGCCAGCAGCCTCATCGGGTTCTCTGGAAACACCATATATTTT
TRBJ1-6 | - | TRBV27 | TRBD1 | CASSPGTGFGSPLHF | TGTGCCAGCAGCCCCGGGACAGGGTTTGGTTCACCCCTCCACTTT
TRBJ2-6 | - | TRBV5-1 | TRBD1 | CASSLDRGSGANVLTF | TGCGCCAGCAGCTTGGACAGGGGCTCTGGGGCCAACGTCCTGACTTTC
TRBJ2-3 | - | TRBV7-2 | TRBD1 | CASSLTWRGQGVTDTQYF | TGTGCCAGCAGCTTAACGTGGCGTGGACAGGGGGTCACAGATACGCAGTATTTT
TRBJ2-6 | - | TRBV4-1 | TRBD1 | CASSPRTGPPSGANVLTF | TGCGCCAGCAGCCCCCGGACAGGGCCCCCCTCTGGGGCCAACGTCCTGACTTTC
TRBJ2-2 | few | TRBV19 | TRBD2 | CASSTPPGRGAGELFF | TGTGCCAGTAGTACCCCTCCGGGACGGGGGGCCGGGGAGCTGTTTTTT
TRBJ2-5 | - | TRBV9 | - | CASAVGAQETQYF | TGTGCCAGCGCCGTGGGGGCGCAAGAGACCCAGTACTTC
TRBJ1-1 | - | TRBV5-5 | - | CASSSGQLGVREAFF | TGTGCCAGCAGCTCAGGACAGTTGGGGGTTCGAGAAGCTTTCTTT
TRBJ2-3 | - | TRBV7-3 | - | CASSLTVGRGILADTQYF | TGTGCCAGCAGCTTAACTGTTGGGCGGGGTATTCTCGCAGATACGCAGTATTTT
TRBJ2-3 | - | TRBV4-3 | - | CASSQELAEDTQYF | TGCGCCAGCAGCCAAGAGCTAGCTGAAGATACGCAGTATTTT
TRBJ1-2 | - | TRBV4-3 | TRBD1 | CASSQGTGRGDYGYTF | TGCGCCAGCAGCCAAGGGACAGGGAGGGGGGACTATGGCTACACCTTC
TRBJ2-1 | - | TRBV9 | - | CASSPAGQSYNEQFF | TGTGCCAGCAGCCCAGCAGGACAGTCCTACAATGAGCAGTTCTTC
TRBJ1-2 | - | TRBV6-5 | TRBD1 | CASSYTGTGKSRGYTF | TGTGCCAGCAGCTACACCGGGACAGGGAAGTCCCGTGGCTACACCTTC
TRBJ1-5 | - | TRBV5-1 | - | CASSLGGAGQPQHF | TGCGCCAGCAGCTTAGGAGGGGCGGGTCAGCCCCAGCATTTT
TRBJ1-5 | - | TRBV18 | TRBD1 | CASSSQGADNQPQHF | TGTGCCAGCTCATCTCAGGGGGCGGACAATCAGCCCCAGCATTTT
TRBJ2-7 | - | TRBV6-2/TRBV6-3 | TRBD2 | CASSTPTSGATDEQYF | TGTGCCAGCAGTACCCCGACTAGCGGGGCCACGGACGAGCAGTACTTC
TRBJ1-1 | - | TRBV7-8 | TRBD1 | CASSSWTGTNTEAFF | TGTGCCAGCAGCTCCTGGACAGGGACGAACACTGAAGCTTTCTTT
TRBJ1-4 | - | TRBV6-6 | - | CASSFPRVGLNEKLFF | TGTGCCAGCAGTTTTCCACGGGTGGGGCTGAATGAAAAACTGTTTTTT
TRBJ1-2 | - | TRBV25-1 | TRBD1 | CASSETGGGYGYTF | TGTGCCAGCAGCGAGACAGGGGGCGGGTATGGCTACACCTTC
TRBJ1-5 | - | TRBV7-2 | TRBD1 | CASSSTGQGLLQPQHF | TGTGCCAGCAGCTCTACCGGACAGGGTCTACTTCAGCCCCAGCATTTT
TRBJ2-5 | - | TRBV5-6 | - | CASSLQGAWQETQYF | TGTGCCAGCAGCCTCCAGGGTGCGTGGCAAGAGACCCAGTACTTC
TRBJ2-1 | - | TRBV5-8 | TRBD1 | CASSFGQGTYNEQFF | TGTGCCAGCAGCTTCGGACAGGGGACCTACAATGAGCAGTTCTTC
TRBJ1-5 | once | TRBV7-2 | - | CASSLERGNQPQHF | TGTGCCAGCAGCTTAGAAAGGGGGAATCAGCCCCAGCATTTT
TRBJ1-1 | once | TRBV7-9 | - | CAGRAGNTEAFF | TGTGCCGGTAGAGCAGGGAACACTGAAGCTTTCTTT
TRBJ2-7 | - | TRBV20-1 | TRBD2 | CSASTLAESYEQYF | TGCAGTGCTAGTACCCTAGCGGAGTCCTACGAGCAGTACTTC
TRBJ1-4 | - | TRBV25-1 | TRBD1 | CASSPLQGMNEKLFF | TGTGCCAGCAGCCCCTTACAGGGGATGAATGAAAAACTGTTTTTT
TRBJ1-1 | - | TRBV5-1 | - | CASSLGAGDTEAFF | TGCGCCAGCAGCTTGGGGGCCGGGGACACTGAAGCTTTCTTT
TRBJ1-6 | - | TRBV2 | - | CATDSDNSPLHF | TGTGCCACCGACAGTGATAATTCACCCCTCCACTTT